This T cell receptor (beta chain) was sequenced for a study of molecular identifiers for immune sequencing clone quantification. Findings and limits, study-wide: Highly expanded clone sizes could be underestimated by identical TCR molecules that share a barcode. Reports indicate spiked Jurkat TCR RNA from one cell could be found among roughly 950,000 naive cells.

This clonotype has just a few counts. Its specificity is not known. There are 16 residues in the CDR3. V gave up 8 bases and J gave up 3 bases; unmatched junction bases: 11. Looked up from germline, CDR1 is LNHDA and CDR2 is SQIVND (reference sequence). Via MiXCR, TCRdb re-called the PCR reads, giving one row per CDR3 protein. In the table there are nearly 650,000 distinct CDR3 sequences, 25% of which are singletons. Sequenced input: naive CD8+ T cells from blood, with Jurkat cell RNA spiked in. Subset reported: FACS-sorted CD8+CD4-CCR7+CD45RA+ naive T cells. The clonotype was recovered from a human donor in good health. Some libraries in this study had Jurkat cell RNA spiked in. The rearrangement uses TRBV19 and TRBJ1-5; 9 bases align to TRBD1. In DNA, the CDR3 is TGTGCCAGTCGGACCCGGACAGGGGAATCCAATCAGCCCCAGCATTTT. Amino acid sequence: CASRTRTGESNQPQHF. Together with reference TRBV19 and TRBJ1-5, the CDR3 gives the full variable domain: DGGITQSPKYLFRKEGQNVTLSCEQNLNHDAMYWYRQDPGQGLRLIYYSQIVNDFQKGDIAEGYSVSREKKESFPLTVTSAQKNPTAFYLCASRTRTGESNQPQHFGDGTRLSIL.